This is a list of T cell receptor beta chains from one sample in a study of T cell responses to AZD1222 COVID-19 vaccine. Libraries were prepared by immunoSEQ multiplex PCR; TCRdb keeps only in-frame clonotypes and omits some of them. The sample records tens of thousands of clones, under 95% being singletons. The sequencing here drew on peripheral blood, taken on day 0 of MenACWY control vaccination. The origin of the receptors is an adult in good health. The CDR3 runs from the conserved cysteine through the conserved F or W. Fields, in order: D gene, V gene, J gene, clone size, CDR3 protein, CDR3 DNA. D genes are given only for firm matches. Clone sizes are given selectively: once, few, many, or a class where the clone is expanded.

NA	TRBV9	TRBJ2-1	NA	CASSPPGGGYNEQFF	TGTGCCAGCAGCCCCCCTGGAGGGGGTTACAATGAGCAGTTCTTC
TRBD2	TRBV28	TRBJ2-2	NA	CASSLRGGSTGELFF	TGTGCCAGCAGTCTCCGGGGGGGGTCCACCGGGGAGCTGTTTTTT
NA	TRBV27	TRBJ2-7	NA	CASSLSNNRREQYF	TGTGCCAGCAGTTTATCGAACAACAGACGCGAGCAGTACTTC
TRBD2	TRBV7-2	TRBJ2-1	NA	CASSPLAGAWNEQFF	TGTGCCAGCAGCCCACTAGCGGGAGCTTGGAATGAGCAGTTCTTC
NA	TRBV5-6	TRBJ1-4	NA	CASSLRTAATNEKLFF	TGTGCCAGCAGCTTGCGGACGGCTGCAACTAATGAAAAACTGTTTTTT
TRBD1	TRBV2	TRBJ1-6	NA	CASSEERNRGLNSPLHF	TGTGCCAGCAGTGAGGAAAGAAACAGGGGTCTTAATTCACCCCTCCACTTT
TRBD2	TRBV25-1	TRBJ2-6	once	CASSEGGDSGANVLTF	TGTGCCAGCAGCGAGGGAGGGGACTCTGGGGCCAACGTCCTGACTTTC
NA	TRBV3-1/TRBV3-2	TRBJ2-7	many	CASSQDRRTQREQYF	TGTGCCAGCAGCCAAGATAGGCGGACCCAGAGAGAGCAGTACTTC
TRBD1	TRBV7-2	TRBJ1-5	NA	CASSQYDRGNQPQHF	TGTGCCAGCAGCCAATACGACAGGGGTAATCAGCCCCAGCATTTT
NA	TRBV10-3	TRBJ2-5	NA	CAIHCGGVLYF	TGTGCCATCCACTGCGGAGGGGTCCTGTACTTC
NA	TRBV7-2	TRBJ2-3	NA	CASSGRSLRPSGPDTQYF	TGTGCCAGCAGTGGTCGGTCACTTCGCCCCTCAGGCCCAGATACGCAGTATTTT
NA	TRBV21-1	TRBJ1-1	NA	CASSNWEGTLPEAFF	TGTGCCAGCAGCAATTGGGAGGGGACGCTTCCTGAAGCTTTCTTT
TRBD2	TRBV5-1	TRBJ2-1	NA	CASSLSSGSGNEQFF	TGCGCCAGCAGCCTGTCTAGCGGGAGCGGCAATGAGCAGTTCTTC
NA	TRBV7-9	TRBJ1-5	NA	CASSRGDYSNQPQHF	TGTGCCAGCAGTCGCGGGGATTATAGCAATCAGCCCCAGCATTTT
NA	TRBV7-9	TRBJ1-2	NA	CASRLGANYGYTF	TGTGCCAGCAGACTGGGGGCGAACTATGGCTACACCTTC
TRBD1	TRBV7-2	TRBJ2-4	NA	CASSTPGGSAKNIQYF	TGTGCCAGCAGCACCCCAGGGGGCTCAGCCAAAAACATTCAGTACTTC
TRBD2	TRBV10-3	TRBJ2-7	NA	CAISGGTSGGTYEQYF	TGTGCCATCAGCGGCGGGACTAGCGGGGGCACCTACGAGCAGTACTTC
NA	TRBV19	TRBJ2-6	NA	CASAEFRSGANVLTF	TGTGCCAGTGCCGAGTTCCGCTCTGGGGCCAACGTCCTGACTTTC
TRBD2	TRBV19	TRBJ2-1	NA	CASSPQGIAGYNEQFF	TGTGCCAGTAGTCCCCAGGGAATAGCGGGGTACAATGAGCAGTTCTTC
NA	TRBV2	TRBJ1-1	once	CASSYSYRATEAFF	TGTGCCAGCAGTTACTCCTATCGGGCCACTGAAGCTTTCTTT
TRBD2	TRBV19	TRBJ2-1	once	CASSEIGGIYNEQFF	TGTGCCAGTTCCGAGATCGGGGGGATCTACAATGAGCAGTTCTTC
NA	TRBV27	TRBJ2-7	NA	CASSLIASNYEQYF	TGTGCCAGCAGTTTAATAGCCAGCAACTACGAGCAGTACTTC
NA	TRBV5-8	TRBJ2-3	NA	CASSLWGTDTQYF	TGTGCCAGCAGCTTGTGGGGCACAGATACGCAGTATTTT
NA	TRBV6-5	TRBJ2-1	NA	CASSPVLGNEQFF	TGTGCCAGCAGTCCGGTTCTAGGAAATGAGCAGTTCTTC
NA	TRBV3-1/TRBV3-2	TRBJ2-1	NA	CASSQGVNEQFF	TGTGCCAGCAGCCAAGGAGTCAATGAGCAGTTCTTC
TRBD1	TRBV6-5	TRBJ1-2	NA	CASRGQGYGYTF	TGTGCCAGCAGGGGACAGGGCTATGGCTACACCTTC
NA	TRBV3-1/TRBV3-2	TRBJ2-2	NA	CASSLQTGELFF	TGTGCCAGCAGCCTCCAGACCGGGGAGCTGTTTTTT
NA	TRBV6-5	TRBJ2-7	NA	CASSLEGVEQYF	TGTGCCAGCAGTTTAGAAGGTGTTGAGCAGTACTTC
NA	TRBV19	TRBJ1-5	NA	CASSPDSMRQPQHF	TGTGCCAGTAGTCCGGACAGCATGCGGCAGCCCCAGCATTTT
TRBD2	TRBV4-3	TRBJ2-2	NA	CASSSAGTSGKGAGELFF	TGCGCCAGCAGCTCAGCCGGGACTAGCGGAAAGGGCGCCGGGGAGCTGTTTTTT
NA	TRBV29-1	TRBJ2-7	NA	CSVASAPSYEQYF	TGCAGCGTTGCTAGCGCCCCCTCCTACGAGCAGTACTTC
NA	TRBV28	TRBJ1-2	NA	CASSEQGLNYGYTF	TGTGCCAGCAGCGAACAGGGACTAAACTATGGCTACACCTTC
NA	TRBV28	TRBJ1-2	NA	CASSLSVVGSSFYGYTF	TGTGCCAGCAGTTTATCGGTAGTCGGCAGCTCCTTCTATGGCTACACCTTC
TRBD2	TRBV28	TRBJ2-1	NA	CASSPPGLAGGNEQFF	TGTGCCAGCAGCCCCCCTGGTCTAGCGGGAGGCAATGAGCAGTTCTTC
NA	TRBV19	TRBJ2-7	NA	CASSTVPAYEQYF	TGTGCCAGTAGCACAGTGCCCGCCTACGAGCAGTACTTC
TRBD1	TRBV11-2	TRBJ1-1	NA	CASSYTGTGRNTEAFF	TGTGCCAGCAGCTATACCGGGACAGGGAGGAACACTGAAGCTTTCTTT
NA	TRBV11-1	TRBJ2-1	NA	CASSLWEEQFF	TGTGCCAGCAGCTTATGGGAGGAGCAGTTCTTC
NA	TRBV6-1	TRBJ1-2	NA	CASSEPGKGDGYTF	TGTGCCAGCAGTGAACCCGGAAAGGGGGATGGCTACACCTTC
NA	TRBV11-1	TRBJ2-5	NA	CASSWRAQETQYF	TGTGCCAGCAGCTGGAGAGCCCAAGAGACCCAGTACTTC
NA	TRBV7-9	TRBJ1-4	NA	CASSLEGGHNEKLFF	TGTGCCAGCAGCTTAGAGGGGGGACATAATGAAAAACTGTTTTTT
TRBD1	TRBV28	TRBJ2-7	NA	CASSARQGSTYEQYF	TGTGCCAGCAGTGCAAGACAGGGATCGACCTACGAGCAGTACTTC
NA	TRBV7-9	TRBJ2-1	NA	CASSLQGNEQFF	TGTGCCAGCAGCCTACAGGGCAATGAGCAGTTCTTC
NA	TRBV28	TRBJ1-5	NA	CASSLQRADGNQPQHF	TGTGCCAGCAGTCTTCAGAGGGCAGATGGAAATCAGCCCCAGCATTTT
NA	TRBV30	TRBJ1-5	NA	CAWSPQTGTVFSPQHF	TGTGCCTGGAGTCCCCAAACCGGGACCGTCTTTTCGCCCCAGCATTTT
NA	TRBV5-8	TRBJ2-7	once	CASSSPVAASEQYF	TGTGCCAGCAGCTCCCCAGTGGCCGCCAGCGAGCAGTACTTC
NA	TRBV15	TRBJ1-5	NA	CATSSGVDASNQPQHF	TGTGCCACCAGCAGCGGGGTGGACGCTAGCAATCAGCCCCAGCATTTT
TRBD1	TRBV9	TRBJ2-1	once	CASSIGTDNEQFF	TGTGCCAGCAGCATCGGGACAGACAATGAGCAGTTCTTC
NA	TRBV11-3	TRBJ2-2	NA	CASSTGSNTGELFF	TGTGCCAGCAGCACAGGATCCAACACCGGGGAGCTGTTTTTT
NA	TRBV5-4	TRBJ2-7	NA	CASSLTAESSYEQYF	TGTGCCAGCAGCTTGACAGCCGAAAGCTCCTACGAGCAGTACTTC
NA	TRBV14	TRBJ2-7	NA	CASSQERVSEQYF	TGTGCCAGCAGCCAAGAAAGAGTGTCAGAGCAGTACTTC
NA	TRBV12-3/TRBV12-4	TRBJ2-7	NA	CASTNQGRAEQYF	TGTGCCAGCACTAACCAGGGGAGGGCGGAGCAGTACTTC
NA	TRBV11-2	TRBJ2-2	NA	CASSLRRGTGELFF	TGTGCCAGCAGCTTAAGGAGAGGCACCGGGGAGCTGTTTTTT
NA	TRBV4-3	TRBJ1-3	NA	CASSIGNTIYF	TGCGCCAGCAGTATTGGAAACACCATATATTTT
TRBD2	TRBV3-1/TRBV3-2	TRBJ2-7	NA	CASGRGLAGGEQYF	TGTGCCAGCGGCCGGGGACTAGCGGGAGGCGAGCAGTACTTC
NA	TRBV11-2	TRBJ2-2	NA	CASSLGRLGSPGELFF	TGTGCCAGCAGCTTAGGGAGACTAGGCTCCCCCGGGGAGCTGTTTTTT
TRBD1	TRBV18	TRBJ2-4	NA	CTSSPSRGLIAKNIQYF	TGTACCAGCTCACCGAGCAGGGGGCTGATAGCCAAAAACATTCAGTACTTC